Included here is one TCR beta chain sequence, with context. What it binds is unknown. Sequencing used immunoSEQ multiplex PCR; TCRdb keeps in-frame clones, though not all of them. Of about 90,000 clones listed, approximately 95% are singletons. This entry comes from a study of graft-versus-host responses after intestinal transplantation. Study in general: Multivisceral, liver-intestinal, or isolated intestinal grafts were transplanted into recipients. Recipients uniformly received anti-thymocyte globulin induction, followed by tacrolimus and steroids for 3 to 4 years. Broader study findings: Clonal ratios of graft-versus-host to host-versus-graft in allografts were high for patients exhibiting graft-donor T cell macrochimerism.

Trimming at V came to 0 bases and at J to 2 bases, leaving 2 bases not matched to a gene. This CDR3 is 16 amino acids long. In germline, CDR1 is SGDLS, CDR2 YYNGEE. This TCR was recovered from a human donor who was the organ donor for an intestinal transplant. V is TRBV9 and J is TRBJ2-7, with 13 bases matching TRBD2. Specimen: unstimulated CD8+ T cells sorted from spleen or lymph node cells, collected before transplant. CDR3 sequence (DNA): TGTGCCAGCAGCGTAGAGGGACTAGCGGGGACCTACGAGCAGTACTTC. Translated, it gives CASSVEGLAGTYEQYF.